A selection of T cell receptor beta chains follows, all from one sample in a study of blood T cell repertoires in COVID-19. Using immunoSEQ multiplex PCR, the repertoire was profiled, and TCRdb retains in-frame clones only, with some absent. The sample includes 250,000 to 350,000 clones, around 90% of them seen just once. The sample taken for sequencing was PBMCs or T cells enriched from blood (not recorded which). The receptors shown here come from a woman aged 45-65 years who had recovered from COVID-19. Both conserved end residues are part of each CDR3. The D gene is left open where the match is weak. The listing skips clone size in some rows; elsewhere it reads once, few, many or a size class.

clone size,V gene,J gene,D gene,CDR3 DNA,CDR3 protein
NA,TRBV27,TRBJ2-1,NA,TGTGCCAGCAGTGTAAATCGACAGCGCGCCTACAATGAGCAGTTCTTC,CASSVNRQRAYNEQFF
NA,TRBV6-1,TRBJ2-7,NA,TGTGCCAGCAGTGAAGCGCAGAAAATCACCTACGAGCAGTACTTC,CASSEAQKITYEQYF
NA,TRBV28,TRBJ1-2,NA,TGTGCCAGCACGCCCGGGACGGGACAAAGGTTGCGGGGCTACACCTTC,CASTPGTGQRLRGYTF
NA,TRBV7-2,TRBJ1-2,TRBD1,TGTGCCAGCAGCTTACTCAGGGGGCATGGCTACACCTTC,CASSLLRGHGYTF
NA,TRBV24-1,TRBJ1-2,NA,TGTGCCACCAGTCAAACTGACTATGGCTACACCTTC,CATSQTDYGYTF
NA,TRBV16,TRBJ2-1,TRBD1,TGTGCCAGCAGCCAAGGGGACAGGGGTCCCTACAATGAGCAGTTCTTC,CASSQGDRGPYNEQFF
NA,TRBV7-9,TRBJ1-1,NA,TGTGCCAGCAGCTTAGACGGGGGAGGTGCCGTTGAGGCTTTCTTT,CASSLDGGGAVEAFF
once,TRBV6-5,TRBJ1-1,NA,TGTGCCAGCAGTTCCCCAGGGTCCCCGATGAACACTGAAGCTTTCTTT,CASSSPGSPMNTEAFF
NA,TRBV5-1,TRBJ1-3,NA,TGCGCCAGCAGTGCTAGAGGAGGGTCGGGAAACACCATATATTTT,CASSARGGSGNTIYF
NA,TRBV6-5,TRBJ2-7,TRBD1,TGTGCCAGCAGCCCGGACAGGGAAAATTACGAGCAGTACTTC,CASSPDRENYEQYF
NA,TRBV7-3,TRBJ2-7,TRBD2,TGTGCCAGCAGCCCCCGCGGGACTAGCGGAACCTACGAGCAGTACTTC,CASSPRGTSGTYEQYF
few,TRBV5-4,TRBJ1-1,NA,TGTGCCAGCAGCTTGGCCTCGACACAGCTAGCTTTCTTT,CASSLASTQLAFF
NA,TRBV19,TRBJ2-4,NA,TGTGCCAGTAGTTTTACAGGGACAAAAAACATTCAGTACTTC,CASSFTGTKNIQYF
NA,TRBV9,TRBJ2-7,NA,TGTGCCAGCAGTCCCCGGGACATAACTTACGAGCAGTACTTC,CASSPRDITYEQYF
NA,TRBV18,TRBJ2-1,NA,TGTGCCAGCTCACCACCCCAGCGGGTGTACAATGAGCAGTTCTTC,CASSPPQRVYNEQFF